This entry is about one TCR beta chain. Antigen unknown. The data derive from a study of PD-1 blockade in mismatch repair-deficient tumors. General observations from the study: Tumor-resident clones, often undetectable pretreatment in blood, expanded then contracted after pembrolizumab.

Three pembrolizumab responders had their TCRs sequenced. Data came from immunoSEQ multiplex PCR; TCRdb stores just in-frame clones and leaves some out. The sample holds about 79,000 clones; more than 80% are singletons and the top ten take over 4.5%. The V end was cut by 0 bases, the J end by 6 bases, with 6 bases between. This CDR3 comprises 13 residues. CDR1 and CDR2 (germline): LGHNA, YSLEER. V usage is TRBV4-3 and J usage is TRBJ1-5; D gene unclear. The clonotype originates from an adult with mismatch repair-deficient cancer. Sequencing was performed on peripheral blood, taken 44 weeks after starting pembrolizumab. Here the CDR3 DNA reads TGCGCCAGCAGCCAAGATCTGGTTCAGCCCCAGCATTTT. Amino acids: CASSQDLVQPQHF.